This TCR beta chain was recovered during a study of cytomegalovirus exposure and HLA in healthy donors. On this clone itself: No antigen is known for it.

Amplification used 60 Vbeta primers and 13 Jbeta primers. Clones were sequenced by immunoSEQ multiplex PCR, and TCRdb holds only the in-frame ones, with some missing. This sample has around 110,000 clones; 65% to 90% occur once, and the top ten carry roughly 3.9%. Study findings and constraints: When analyzed later, the rates of TCR association showed variation by HLA locus, with DRB1 the most and HLA-C the fewest. Within an earlier analysis, most TCR beta V segments proved productive either about 90% or about 30% of the time. Other equally common chains were less clonally expanded than HLA-associated TCR beta chains, a later analysis showed.

This sequence originates from a woman aged 30 to 39 in good health and CMV-seronegative. Sequenced: PBMCs.

CDR3 sequence reads: CASSTLERGPYNEQFF. As DNA, the CDR3 is TGTGCCAGCAGTACCTTGGAGCGGGGTCCCTACAATGAGCAGTTCTTC. V is TRBV7-9 and J is TRBJ2-1; 7 bases are a match to TRBD2. CDR3 length: 16 amino acids. Germline V gives CDR1 SEHNR, CDR2 FQNEAQ (reference sequence). V was clipped by 6 bases and J by 2 bases; unmatched bases: 10.